This T cell receptor beta chain originates from a study of cytomegalovirus exposure and HLA in healthy donors. The protocol was immunoSEQ multiplex PCR, while the TCRdb copy is restricted to in-frame clones and leaves out a portion. In the table there are about 300,000 clones, more than 75% of which are singletons. This sequence was found in a woman between 18 and 29 years old in good health and CMV-seronegative. Sequenced: PBMCs.

The CDR3 protein is CASSRTGGYQPQHF. CDR3 DNA: TGTGCCAGTAGTAGGACAGGGGGCTATCAGCCCCAGCATTTT. V gene TRBV19 combines with J gene TRBJ1-5, with 11 nucleotides matching TRBD1. The CDR3 extends over 14 amino acids. Germline-derived CDR1 and CDR2 are LNHDA and SQIVND (reference sequence). V was clipped by 4 bases and J by 5 bases; unmatched bases: 1.